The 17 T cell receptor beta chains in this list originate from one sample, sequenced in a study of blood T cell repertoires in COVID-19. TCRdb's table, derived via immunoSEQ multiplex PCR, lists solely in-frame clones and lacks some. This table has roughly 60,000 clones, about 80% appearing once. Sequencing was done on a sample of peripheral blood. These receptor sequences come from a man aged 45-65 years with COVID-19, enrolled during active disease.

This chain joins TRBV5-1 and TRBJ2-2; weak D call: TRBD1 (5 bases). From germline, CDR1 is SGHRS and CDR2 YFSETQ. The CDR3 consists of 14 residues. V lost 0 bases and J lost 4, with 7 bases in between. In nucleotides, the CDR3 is TGCGCCAGCAGCTTGGGCAGGGCCACCGGGGAGCTGTTTTTT. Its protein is CASSLGRATGELFF.

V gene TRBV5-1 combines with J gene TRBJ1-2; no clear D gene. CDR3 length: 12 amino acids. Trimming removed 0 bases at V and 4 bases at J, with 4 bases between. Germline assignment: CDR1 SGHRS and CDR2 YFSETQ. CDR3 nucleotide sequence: TGCGCCAGCAGCTTGGACGGCTATGGCTACACCTTC. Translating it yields CASSLDGYGYTF. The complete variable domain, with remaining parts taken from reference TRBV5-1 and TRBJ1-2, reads KAGVTQTPRYLIKTRGQQVTLSCSPISGHRSVSWYQQTPGQGLQFLFEYFSETQRNKGNFPGRFSGRQFSNSRSEMNVSTLELGDSALYLCASSLDGYGYTFGSGTRLTVV.

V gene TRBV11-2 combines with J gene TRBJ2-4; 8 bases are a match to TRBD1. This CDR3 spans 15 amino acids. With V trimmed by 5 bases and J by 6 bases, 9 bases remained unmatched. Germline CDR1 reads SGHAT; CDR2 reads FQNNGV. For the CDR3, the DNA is TGTGCCAGCAGCGCTCGGACAGGGAGTACAAACATTCAGTACTTC. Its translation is CASSARTGSTNIQYF.

The CDR3 nucleotides read TGTGCCAGCAGCTTTCGGGACAGCATATACGAGCAGTACTTC. It codes for CASSFRDSIYEQYF. The J gene is TRBJ2-7, the V gene TRBV5-8, with 7 bases matching TRBD1. The junction had 6 bases not matched to a gene; V was cut back by 2 bases and J by 4 bases. The CDR3 has 14 amino acids. Germline lookup yields CDR1 SGHTS and CDR2 YDEGEE. The full variable domain, with the rest looked up from reference TRBV5-8 and TRBJ2-7, is EAGVTQSPTHLIKTRGQQATLRCSPISGHTSVYWYQQALGLGLQFLLWYDEGEERNRGNFPPRFSGRQFPNYSSELNVNALELEDSALYLCASSFRDSIYEQYFGPGTRLTVT.

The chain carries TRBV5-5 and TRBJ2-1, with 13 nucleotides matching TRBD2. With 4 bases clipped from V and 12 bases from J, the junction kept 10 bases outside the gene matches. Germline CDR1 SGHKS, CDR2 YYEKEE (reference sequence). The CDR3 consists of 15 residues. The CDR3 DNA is TGTGCCAGCAGCCTTCGGACTAGCGGGAGTGGATTGCAGTTCTTC. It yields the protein CASSLRTSGSGLQFF.

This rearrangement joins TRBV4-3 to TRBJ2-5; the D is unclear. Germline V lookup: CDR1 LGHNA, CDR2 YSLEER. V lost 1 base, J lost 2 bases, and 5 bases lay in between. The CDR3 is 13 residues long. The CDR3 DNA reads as TGCGCCAGCAGCCAAGGACTTCAAGAGACCCAGTACTTC. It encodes CASSQGLQETQYF.

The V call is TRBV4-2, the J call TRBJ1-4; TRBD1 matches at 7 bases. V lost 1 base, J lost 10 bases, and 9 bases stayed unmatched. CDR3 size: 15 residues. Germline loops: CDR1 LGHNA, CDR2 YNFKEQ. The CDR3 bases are TGTGCCAGCAGCCAAGGGGACAGCCCGGACGGAAAACTGTTTTTT. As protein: CASSQGDSPDGKLFF.

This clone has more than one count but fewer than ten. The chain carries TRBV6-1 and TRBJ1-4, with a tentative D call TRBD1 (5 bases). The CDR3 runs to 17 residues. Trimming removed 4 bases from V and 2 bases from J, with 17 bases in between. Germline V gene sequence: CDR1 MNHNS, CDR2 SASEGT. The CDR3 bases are TGTGCCAGCAGTGCCTTGCCCGGAGCAGGGACTAATGAAAAACTGTTTTTT. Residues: CASSALPGAGTNEKLFF.

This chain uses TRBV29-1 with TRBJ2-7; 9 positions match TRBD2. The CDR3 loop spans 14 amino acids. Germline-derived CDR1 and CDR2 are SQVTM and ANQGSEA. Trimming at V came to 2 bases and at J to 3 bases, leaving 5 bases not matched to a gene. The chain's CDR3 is CSVEIAGGSYEQYF. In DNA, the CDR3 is TGCAGCGTTGAAATTGCGGGAGGGAGCTACGAGCAGTACTTC.

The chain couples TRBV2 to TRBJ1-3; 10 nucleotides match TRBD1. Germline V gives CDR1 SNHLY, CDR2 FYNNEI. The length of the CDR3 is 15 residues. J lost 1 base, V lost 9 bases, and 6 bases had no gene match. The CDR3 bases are TGTGCCAGTAGAAGACAGGGGGCTTCTGGAAACACCATATATTTT. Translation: CASRRQGASGNTIYF.

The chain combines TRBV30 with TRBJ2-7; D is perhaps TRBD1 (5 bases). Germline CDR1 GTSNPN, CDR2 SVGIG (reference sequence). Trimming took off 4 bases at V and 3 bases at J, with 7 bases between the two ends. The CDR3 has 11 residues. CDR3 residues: CAWTDSYEQYF. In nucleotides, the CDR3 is TGTGCCTGGACAGACAGCTACGAGCAGTACTTC.

The CDR3 reads CASSATGAETQYF. The DNA of the CDR3 is TGTGCCAGCAGCGCGACAGGAGCGGAGACCCAGTACTTC. V gene TRBV9 combines with J gene TRBJ2-5; D possibly corresponds to TRBD1 (6 bases). From germline, CDR1 is SGDLS and CDR2 YYNGEE. Trimming took 3 bases from V and 5 from J, leaving 11 bases between them. This CDR3 is built from 13 residues.

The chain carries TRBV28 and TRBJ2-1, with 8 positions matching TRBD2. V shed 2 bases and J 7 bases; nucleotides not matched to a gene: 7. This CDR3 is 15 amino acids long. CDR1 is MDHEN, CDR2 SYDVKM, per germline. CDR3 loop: CASSLLAGRGNEQFF. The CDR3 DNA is TGTGCCAGCAGTTTACTAGCGGGCCGGGGGAATGAGCAGTTCTTC.

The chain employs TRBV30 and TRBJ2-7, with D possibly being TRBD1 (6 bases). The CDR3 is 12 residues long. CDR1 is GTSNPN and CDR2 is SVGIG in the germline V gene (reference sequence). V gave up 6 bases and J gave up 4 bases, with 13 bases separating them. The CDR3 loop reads CACRDKPYEQYF. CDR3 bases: TGTGCCTGTCGGGACAAACCTTACGAGCAGTACTTC.

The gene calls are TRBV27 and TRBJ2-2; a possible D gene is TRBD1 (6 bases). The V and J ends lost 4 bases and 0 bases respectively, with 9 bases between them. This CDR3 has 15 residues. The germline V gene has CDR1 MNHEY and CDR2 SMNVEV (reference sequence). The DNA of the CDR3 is TGTGCCAGCAGTTCTGGGACACCGAACACCGGGGAGCTGTTTTTT. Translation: CASSSGTPNTGELFF.

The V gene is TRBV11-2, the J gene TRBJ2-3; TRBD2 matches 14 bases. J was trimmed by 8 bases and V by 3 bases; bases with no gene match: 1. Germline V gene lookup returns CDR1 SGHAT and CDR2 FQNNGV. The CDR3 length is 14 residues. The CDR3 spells CASSLGLAGATQYF. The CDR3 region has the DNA TGTGCCAGCAGCTTGGGACTAGCGGGAGCTACGCAGTATTTT.

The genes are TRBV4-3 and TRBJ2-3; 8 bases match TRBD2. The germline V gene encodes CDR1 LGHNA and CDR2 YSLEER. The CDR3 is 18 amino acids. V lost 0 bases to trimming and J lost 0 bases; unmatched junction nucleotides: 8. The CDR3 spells CASSQDGLALSSTDTQYF. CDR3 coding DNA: TGCGCCAGCAGCCAAGACGGACTAGCACTTTCTAGCACAGATACGCAGTATTTT.